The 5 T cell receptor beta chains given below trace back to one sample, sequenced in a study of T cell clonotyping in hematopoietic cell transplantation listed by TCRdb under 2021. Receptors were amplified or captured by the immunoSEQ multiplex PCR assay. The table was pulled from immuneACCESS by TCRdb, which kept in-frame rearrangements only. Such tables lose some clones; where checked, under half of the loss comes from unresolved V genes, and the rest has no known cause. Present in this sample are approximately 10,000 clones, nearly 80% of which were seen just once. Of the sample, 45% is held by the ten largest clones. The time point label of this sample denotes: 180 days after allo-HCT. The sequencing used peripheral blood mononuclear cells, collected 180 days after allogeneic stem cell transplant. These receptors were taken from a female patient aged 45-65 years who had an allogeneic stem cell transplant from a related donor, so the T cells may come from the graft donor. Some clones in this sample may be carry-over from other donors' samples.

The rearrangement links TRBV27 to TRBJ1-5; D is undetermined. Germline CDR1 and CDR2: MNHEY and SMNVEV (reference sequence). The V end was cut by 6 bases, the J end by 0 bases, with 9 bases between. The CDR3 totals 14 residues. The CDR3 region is CASRQAYSNQPQHF. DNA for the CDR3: TGTGCCAGCAGGCAGGCCTATAGCAATCAGCCCCAGCATTTT.

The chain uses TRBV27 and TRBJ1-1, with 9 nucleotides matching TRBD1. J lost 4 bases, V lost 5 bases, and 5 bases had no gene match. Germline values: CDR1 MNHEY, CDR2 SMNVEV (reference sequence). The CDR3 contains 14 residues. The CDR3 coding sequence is TGTGCCAGCAGTCCGTGGGACAGGGTCACTGAAGCTTTCTTT. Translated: CASSPWDRVTEAFF.

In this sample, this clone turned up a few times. The CDR3 region is CASSWTLRGDEKLFF. The DNA of the CDR3 is TGTGCCAGTAGTTGGACCCTTAGGGGTGATGAAAAACTGTTTTTT. This chain uses TRBV19 with TRBJ1-4; the D gene is possibly TRBD1 (5 bases). This CDR3 has 15 residues. V was cut by 5 bases and J by 6 bases, with 16 bases left in between. The V gene's germline CDR1 is LNHDA and CDR2 SQIVND (reference sequence).

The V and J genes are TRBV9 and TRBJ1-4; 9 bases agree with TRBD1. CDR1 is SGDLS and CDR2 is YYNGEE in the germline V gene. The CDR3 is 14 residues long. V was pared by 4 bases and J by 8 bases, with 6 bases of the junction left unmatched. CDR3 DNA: TGTGCCAGCAGCTCTTTTGGACAGGGGGAAAAACTGTTTTTT. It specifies CASSSFGQGEKLFF.

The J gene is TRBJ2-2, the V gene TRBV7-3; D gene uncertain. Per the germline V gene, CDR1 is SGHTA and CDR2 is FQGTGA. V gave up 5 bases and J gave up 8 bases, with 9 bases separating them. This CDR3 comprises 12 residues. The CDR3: CASSPLGGELFF. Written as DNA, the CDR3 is TGTGCCAGCAGCCCTCTCGGAGGGGAGCTGTTTTTT.